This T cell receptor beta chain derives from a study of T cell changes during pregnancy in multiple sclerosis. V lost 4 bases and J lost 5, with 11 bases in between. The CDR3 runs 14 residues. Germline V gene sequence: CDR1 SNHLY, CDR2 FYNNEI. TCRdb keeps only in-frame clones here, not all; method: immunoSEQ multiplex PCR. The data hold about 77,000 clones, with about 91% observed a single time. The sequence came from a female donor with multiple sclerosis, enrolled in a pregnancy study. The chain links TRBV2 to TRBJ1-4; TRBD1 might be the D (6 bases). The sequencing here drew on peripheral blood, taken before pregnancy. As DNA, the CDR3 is TGTGCCAGCAGTGGGACAGTGGCCAATGAAAAACTGTTTTTT. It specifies CASSGTVANEKLFF.